One TCR beta chain is described in this entry. Its antigen is undetermined. This CDR3 spans 13 amino acids. V lost 2 bases to trimming and J lost 9 bases, with 11 bases between them. The germline CDR1 and CDR2 sequences are SGHAT and FQNNGV. The source of the sample is a study of long-term antiretroviral therapy in people with HIV. Study-level background: Samples from the earliest time points predate the 2015 immediate-ART recommendation by about a decade. General study findings and limits: Collection spanned 2004 to 2017; ART regimens may be less effective than current ones. Before ART, certain clones expanded, and these dominated the repertoire at all time points. Increased diversity was seen after ART, yet it remained lower than in transplant donor controls.

immunoSEQ v3.0 was run at survey level. Using immunoSEQ multiplex PCR, the repertoire was profiled, and TCRdb retains in-frame clones only, with some absent. This sample yields around 21,000 clones, of which roughly 87% are seen a single time; 4.1% belongs to the top ten. The source was unsorted PBMCs, collected 2.1 years after starting antiretroviral therapy. This clonotype was sampled from a man aged 18 to 30 with HIV. This sequence joins TRBV11-2 and TRBJ1-5; possible D gene TRBD1, 5 bases. CDR3 in amino acids: CASSLSTGRPQHF. DNA of the CDR3: TGTGCCAGCAGCTTAAGCACAGGCCGGCCCCAGCATTTT.